The TCR beta chain under discussion was sequenced for a study of T cell changes during pregnancy in multiple sclerosis. Measured with immunoSEQ multiplex PCR; TCRdb has only the in-frame clones, and not every one. This table has about 42,000 clones, around four fifths appearing once. Deletions cut 3 bases from V and 0 bases from J, with 13 bases between. The germline gives CDR1 GTSNPN, CDR2 SVGIG (reference sequence). CDR3 length: 15 amino acids. This chain connects TRBV30 to TRBJ2-3, with D possibly TRBD1 on 5 matching bases. Here the sequenced sample was CD4+ T cells from peripheral blood mononuclear cells, taken before pregnancy. This TCR was recovered from a female donor with multiple sclerosis, enrolled in a pregnancy study. The DNA of the CDR3 is TGTGCCTGGAGAGACAGCCCCGCTAGCACAGATACGCAGTATTTT. Its protein is CAWRDSPASTDTQYF.